This T cell receptor beta chain was sequenced for a study of cytotoxic CD8 clonotypes in ibrutinib-treated CLL. Study outcomes and limitations: Treatment left the uncommon public clonotypes either contracted or stable in frequency. A difference in sampling times existed between sustained-remission and progressing patients.

The assay was immunoSEQ multiplex PCR, and TCRdb's table has in-frame clones only and misses some. The repertoire holds 75,000 to 80,000 clones, approximately 87% seen once, with 35% to 45% in the top ten. A word on this clone: Its antigen is currently unknown.

This receptor was identified in a human donor with chronic lymphocytic leukemia. Sequencing used PBMCs, obtained after 24 months of ibrutinib treatment.

CDR3 coding DNA: TGTGCCAGCAGCTTAGTGGGGGGCTACGAGCAGTACTTC. This translates into CASSLVGGYEQYF. The chain uses TRBV11-2 and TRBJ2-7, with TRBD2 as a possible D gene (6 bases). V lost 1 base and J 3 bases, leaving 7 bases between the germline ends. CDR1 is SGHAT and CDR2 is FQNNGV in the germline V gene. This CDR3 is 13 amino acids long.